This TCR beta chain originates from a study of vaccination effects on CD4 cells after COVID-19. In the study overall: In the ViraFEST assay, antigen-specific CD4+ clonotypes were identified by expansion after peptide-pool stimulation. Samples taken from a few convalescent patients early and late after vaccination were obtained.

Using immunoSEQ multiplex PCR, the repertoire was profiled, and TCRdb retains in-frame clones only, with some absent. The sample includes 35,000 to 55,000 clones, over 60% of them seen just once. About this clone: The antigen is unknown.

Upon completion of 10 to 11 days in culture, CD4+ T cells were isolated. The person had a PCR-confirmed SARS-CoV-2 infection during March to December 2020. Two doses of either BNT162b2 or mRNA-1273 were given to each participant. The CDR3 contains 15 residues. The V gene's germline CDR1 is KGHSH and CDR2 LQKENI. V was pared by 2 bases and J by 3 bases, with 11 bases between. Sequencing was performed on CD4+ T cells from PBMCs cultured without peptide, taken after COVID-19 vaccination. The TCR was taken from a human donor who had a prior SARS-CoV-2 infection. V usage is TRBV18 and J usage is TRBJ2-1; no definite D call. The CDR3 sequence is CASSPSASSYNEQFF. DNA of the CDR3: TGTGCCAGCTCACCATCTGCGTCTAGCTACAATGAGCAGTTCTTC.